The 19 T cell receptor beta chains below were found in one sample sequenced in a study of T cell responses to AZD1222 COVID-19 vaccine. Profiled with immunoSEQ multiplex PCR; TCRdb holds only in-frame clones, not every one. This table holds approximately 140,000 clones, just over 90% found once. Sample: peripheral blood, taken on day 0 of MenACWY control vaccination. The receptors derive from an adult in good health.

The chain joins TRBV3-1 (or the pseudogene TRBV3-2) to TRBJ2-7, with D perhaps matching TRBD1 or TRBD2 (5 bases each). Trimming removed 4 bases at V and 0 bases at J, with 19 bases between. CDR1 LGHDT and CDR2 YNNKEL come from the germline V gene (reference sequence). This CDR3 comprises 17 residues. In DNA form, the CDR3 reads TGTGCCAGCAGCCTCCCTTGCTGGGGGTTTCCCTCCTACGAGCAGTACTTC. Its protein product is CASSLPCWGFPSYEQYF.

The chain uses TRBV25-1 and TRBJ2-7, with a tentative D call TRBD2 (5 bases). Germline V CDR1 and CDR2: MGHDK, SYGVNS. This CDR3 region has 12 residues. Trimming removed 3 bases from V and 9 bases from J, with 12 bases in between. CDR3 DNA: TGTGCCAGCAGTGATTTTCACGGAGGGCAGTACTTC. Translated, it gives CASSDFHGGQYF.

The chain carries TRBV2 and TRBJ2-1, with 8 bases matching TRBD2. Germline V gene lookup returns CDR1 SNHLY and CDR2 FYNNEI. CDR3 length: 15 residues. With 5 bases clipped from V and 3 bases from J, the junction kept 6 bases outside the gene matches. CDR3: CASSSQRESYNEQFF. The CDR3, as DNA: TGTGCCAGCAGTTCCCAGCGGGAGAGCTACAATGAGCAGTTCTTC.

The chain links TRBV14 to TRBJ1-1, with 7 nucleotides matching TRBD1. CDR1 SGHDN and CDR2 FVKESK come from the germline V gene. The CDR3 contains 18 residues. V shed 4 bases, J shed 3 bases, and the junction held 17 bases outside the gene matches. The chain's CDR3 is CASSPAGRGYRQDTEAFF. The CDR3 coding sequence is TGTGCCAGCAGCCCAGCGGGCAGGGGGTATCGGCAGGACACTGAAGCTTTCTTT.

The chain carries TRBV29-1 and TRBJ2-7; 7 nucleotides align to TRBD1. The CDR3 consists of 13 residues. Unmatched junction bases numbered 5, after V lost 4 bases and J lost 2 bases. From germline, CDR1 is SQVTM and CDR2 ANQGSEA. CDR3 nucleotides: TGCAGCGTTGGTGGGCAGGGGGCCTACGAGCAGTACTTC. Protein product: CSVGGQGAYEQYF.

V and J are TRBV30 and TRBJ2-1; 11 bases are a match to TRBD2. J was trimmed by 5 bases and V by 0 bases; bases with no gene match: 6. From germline, CDR1 is GTSNPN and CDR2 SVGIG (reference sequence). The CDR3 runs 16 residues. This CDR3 is CAWSVTGTSGDNEQFF. CDR3 in DNA: TGTGCCTGGAGTGTAACCGGGACTAGCGGAGACAATGAGCAGTTCTTC. Drawing the rest from reference TRBV30 and TRBJ2-1, the complete variable domain is SQTIHQWPATLVQPVGSPLSLECTVEGTSNPNLYWYRQAAGRGLQLLFYSVGIGQISSEVPQNLSASRPQDRQFILSSKKLLLSDSGFYLCAWSVTGTSGDNEQFFGPGTRLTVL.

The J gene is TRBJ1-1, the V gene TRBV5-1; 9 positions agree with TRBD1. The junction had 9 bases not matched to a gene; V was cut back by 4 bases and J by 5 bases. The CDR3 totals 15 residues. The germline gives CDR1 SGHRS, CDR2 YFSETQ. CDR3: CASSLSTGGQTEAFF. CDR3 DNA sequence: TGCGCCAGCAGCCTTTCGACAGGGGGTCAGACTGAAGCTTTCTTT.

The CDR3 is CASRASGGTNEKLFF. The DNA of the CDR3 is TGTGCCAGCAGGGCATCAGGGGGAACTAATGAAAAACTGTTTTTT. The chain uses TRBV7-9 and TRBJ1-4; 7 bases fit TRBD1. The germline V gene encodes CDR1 SEHNR and CDR2 FQNEAQ (reference sequence). CDR3 size: 15 residues. J was trimmed by 1 base and V by 6 bases; bases with no gene match: 5.

This rearrangement joins TRBV9 to TRBJ1-3; D is ambiguous. The CDR3 spans 12 residues. Germline CDR1 is SGDLS and CDR2 is YYNGEE. V was clipped by 5 bases and J by 3 bases, with 6 bases between them. CDR3 DNA sequence: TGTGCCAGCAGTACTTATGGAAACACCATATATTTT. Encoded protein: CASSTYGNTIYF.

The chain is built from TRBV6-5 and TRBJ2-7, with 8 bases matching TRBD1. The CDR3 sequence is 12 residues long. The germline CDR1 and CDR2 sequences are MNHEY and SVGAGI. V dropped 6 bases and J dropped 6; count of bases not matched to a gene: 4. The CDR3: CASRPDRGEQYF. CDR3 coding DNA: TGTGCCAGCAGACCCGACAGGGGCGAGCAGTACTTC.

V usage is TRBV4-2 and J usage is TRBJ2-1, with D uncertain. The CDR3 is made up of 15 amino acids. The V gene lost 0 bases and the J gene lost 3 bases, with 9 bases spanning the gap. Germline V gene sequence: CDR1 LGHNA, CDR2 YNFKEQ. The DNA for the CDR3 is TGTGCCAGCAGCCAAGAGGTCGTGTACTACAATGAGCAGTTCTTC. This encodes CASSQEVVYYNEQFF.

This chain connects TRBV19 to TRBJ1-6; D is perhaps TRBD1 (5 bases). The CDR3 spans 16 residues. Trimming shortened V by 5 bases and J by 0 bases, and 11 bases separated the two germline ends. CDR1 is LNHDA and CDR2 is SQIVND in the germline V gene (reference sequence). In DNA, the CDR3 is TGTGCCAGTAGTGACAGCCTGAGCTCCTATAATTCACCCCTCCACTTT. Its translation is CASSDSLSSYNSPLHF.

J is TRBJ2-2 and V is TRBV7-2; TRBD1 matches 11 bases. The junction had 15 bases not matched to a gene; V was cut back by 5 bases and J by 7 bases. The CDR3 has 18 amino acids. Germline CDR1 is SGHTA and CDR2 is FQGNSA. Written as DNA, the CDR3 is TGTGCCAGCAGCACGGACAGGGGGCGATTCCGGTCCAACGGGGAGCTGTTTTTT. This gives the protein CASSTDRGRFRSNGELFF. Complete variable domain (other parts from reference TRBV7-2 and TRBJ2-2): GAGVSQSPSNKVTEKGKDVELRCDPISGHTALYWYRQSLGQGLEFLIYFQGNSAPDKSGLPSDRFSAERTGGSVSTLTIQRTQQEDSAVYLCASSTDRGRFRSNGELFFGEGSRLTVL.

V and J are TRBV6-6 and TRBJ1-1; no reliable D call. Trimming cost V 2 bases and J 6 bases, with 7 bases left between them. The CDR3 is 12 residues long. Looked up from germline, CDR1 is MNHNY and CDR2 is SVGAGI (reference sequence). In DNA, the CDR3 is TGTGCCAGCAGTTACAGTGGCCCTGAAGCTTTCTTT. Protein sequence: CASSYSGPEAFF.

The J gene is TRBJ1-5, the V gene TRBV6-1; D uncertain. Germline CDR1 reads MNHNS; CDR2 reads SASEGT. Deletions cut 4 bases from V and 0 bases from J, with 13 bases between. The CDR3 contains 16 residues. CDR3 sequence reads: CASSAQTQYSNQPQHF. The CDR3 nucleotides read TGTGCCAGCAGTGCCCAAACCCAGTATAGCAATCAGCCCCAGCATTTT.

The CDR3 DNA reads as TGCGCCAGCAGCAACGGGGGAGGCCCCGAGACCCAGTACTTC. This codes for CASSNGGGPETQYF. This sequence joins TRBV5-1 and TRBJ2-5; D possibly corresponds to TRBD2 (6 bases). Trimming took off 4 bases at V and 5 bases at J, with 15 bases between the two ends. The CDR3 covers 14 residues. Germline V CDR1 and CDR2: SGHRS, YFSETQ.

The chain links TRBV5-4 to TRBJ2-2; 10 bases fit TRBD1. CDR3 length equals 15 residues. V shed 3 bases and J 4 bases; nucleotides not matched to a gene: 3. The germline V gene has CDR1 SGHNT and CDR2 YYREEE (reference sequence). CDR3 residues: CASSYRDRGTGELFF. The CDR3 DNA sequence: TGTGCCAGCAGCTACCGGGACAGGGGCACCGGGGAGCTGTTTTTT. The full variable domain, its missing parts supplied by reference TRBV5-4 and TRBJ2-2, is ETGVTQSPTHLIKTRGQQVTLRCSSQSGHNTVSWYQQALGQGPQFIFQYYREEENGRGNFPPRFSGLQFPNYSSELNVNALELDDSALYLCASSYRDRGTGELFFGEGSRLTVL.

The chain carries TRBV28 and TRBJ1-5, with D uncertain. V was cut by 6 bases and J by 4 bases, with 13 bases left in between. The CDR3 sequence is 14 residues long. Germline V gene lookup returns CDR1 MDHEN and CDR2 SYDVKM. The CDR3 is CASSPYVRNQPQHF. The CDR3 nucleotides are TGTGCCAGCAGCCCCTATGTGAGGAATCAGCCCCAGCATTTT.

The chain links TRBV9 to TRBJ1-1; maybe TRBD1 (5 bases). CDR1 and CDR2 (germline): SGDLS, YYNGEE. This CDR3 has 17 amino acids. V was trimmed by 0 bases and J by 6 bases, leaving 21 bases between them. The CDR3 DNA follows: TGTGCCAGCAGCGTAGGGGTATTGGGGGGTTCGTCCGCTGAAGCTTTCTTT. Translated, it gives CASSVGVLGGSSAEAFF.